This TCR beta chain was sequenced for a study of CD8+ T cells in alopecia areata. The CDR3 sequence is 13 residues long. V lost 6 bases to trimming and J lost 4 bases, with 12 bases between them. Germline CDR1 SGHTA, CDR2 FQGNSA. It was cDNA, reverse transcribed from extracted RNA, that served as the sequencing template. Here immunoSEQ multiplex PCR was the method, and the copy in TCRdb shows in-frame clones only, minus some. The sample yields approximately 200,000 clones, roughly 60% seen once. As for treatment: oral pan-JAK inhibitor, 5-10 mg twice daily. This clone was picked up a small number of times.

The origin of this receptor is a human donor with alopecia areata. V is TRBV7-2 and J is TRBJ2-5; perhaps D is TRBD1 or TRBD2 (6 bases each). The specimen comprised CD4+ T cells sorted from blood, sampled at week 24, from a patient treated with tofacitinib. DNA of the CDR3: TGTGCCAGCAGGGGTAGGGGGGCAGAGACCCAGTACTTC. It translates to CASRGRGAETQYF.